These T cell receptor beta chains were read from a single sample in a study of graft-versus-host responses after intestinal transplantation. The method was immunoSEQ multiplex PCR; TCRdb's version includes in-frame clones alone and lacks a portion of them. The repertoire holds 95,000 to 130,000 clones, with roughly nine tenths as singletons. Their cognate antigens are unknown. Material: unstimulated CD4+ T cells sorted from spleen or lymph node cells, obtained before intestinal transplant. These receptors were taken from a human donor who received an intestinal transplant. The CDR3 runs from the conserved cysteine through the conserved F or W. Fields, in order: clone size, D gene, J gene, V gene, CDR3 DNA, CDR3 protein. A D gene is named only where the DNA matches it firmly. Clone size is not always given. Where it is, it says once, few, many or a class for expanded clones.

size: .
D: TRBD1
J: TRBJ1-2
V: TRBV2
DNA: TGTGCCAGCATCCATAGCGGGACAGGGGAGGGCTACACCTTC
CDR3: CASIHSGTGEGYTF

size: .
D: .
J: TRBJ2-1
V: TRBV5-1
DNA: TGCGCCAGCCGGGACTTTCCCAATGAGCAGTTCTTC
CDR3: CASRDFPNEQFF

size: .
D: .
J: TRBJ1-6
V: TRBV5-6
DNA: TGTGCCAGCAGCTTTGGGCCAGGGAGGTTAAGGGATTCACCCCTCCACTTT
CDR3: CASSFGPGRLRDSPLHF

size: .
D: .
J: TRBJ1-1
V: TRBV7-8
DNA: TGTGCCAGCAGCTTAGTAGGGACAATAGACACTGAAGCTTTCTTT
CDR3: CASSLVGTIDTEAFF

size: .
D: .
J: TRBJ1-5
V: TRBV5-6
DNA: TGTGCCAGCAGCCGCAGGGGCGGGAATCAGCCCCAGCATTTT
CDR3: CASSRRGGNQPQHF

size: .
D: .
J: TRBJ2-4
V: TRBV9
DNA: TGTGCCAGCAGCCCCTTCGCACAGGGACGTTTTAGTCCCGATACCCGCTTC
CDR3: CASSPFAQGRFSPDTRF

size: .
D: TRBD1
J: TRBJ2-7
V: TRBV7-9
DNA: TGTGCCAGCAGCCGGAACGGGGACAGCTTTTCCCACTACGAGCAGTACTTC
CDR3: CASSRNGDSFSHYEQYF

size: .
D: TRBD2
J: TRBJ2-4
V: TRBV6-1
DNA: TGTGCCAGCAGCGCTAGCGGTTTAGCCAAAAACATTCAGTACTTC
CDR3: CASSASGLAKNIQYF

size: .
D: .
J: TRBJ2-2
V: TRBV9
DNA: TGTGCCAGCAGCCCCCAGGGTAGTCTGGCCGGGGAGCTGTTTTTT
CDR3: CASSPQGSLAGELFF

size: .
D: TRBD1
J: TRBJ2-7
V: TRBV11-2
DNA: TGTGCCAGCAGCACAACCTGGACAGGGGGCTACGAGCAGTACTTC
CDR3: CASSTTWTGGYEQYF

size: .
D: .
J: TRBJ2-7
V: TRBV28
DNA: TGTGCCAGTCGGGACTGGACCTACGAGCAGTACTTC
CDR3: CASRDWTYEQYF

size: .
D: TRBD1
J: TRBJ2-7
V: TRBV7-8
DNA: TGTGCCAGCCCCGGACAGGGGGCCGTCCTCTACGAGCAGTACTTC
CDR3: CASPGQGAVLYEQYF

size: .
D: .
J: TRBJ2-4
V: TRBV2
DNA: TGTGCCAGCAGGTCACAGGGCGTGAGAAACATTCAGTACTTC
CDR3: CASRSQGVRNIQYF

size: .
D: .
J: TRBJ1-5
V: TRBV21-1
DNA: TGTGCCGCCACACTATGGACAGATAGCAATCAGCCCCAGCATTTT
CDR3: CAATLWTDSNQPQHF

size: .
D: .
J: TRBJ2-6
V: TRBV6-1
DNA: TGTGCCAGCAATGAGGGGGGTAGTGGGGCCAACGTCCTGACTTTC
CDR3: CASNEGGSGANVLTF

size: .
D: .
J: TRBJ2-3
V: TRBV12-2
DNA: TGTGCAAGTCGCCCGAGAGGGTGGCTAGCGGGACAGACCACAGATACGCAGTATTTT
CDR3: CASRPRGWLAGQTTDTQYF

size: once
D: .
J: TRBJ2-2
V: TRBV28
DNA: TGTGCCAGCAGCCGAGACAGGATGAACACCGGGGAGCTGTTTTTT
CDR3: CASSRDRMNTGELFF

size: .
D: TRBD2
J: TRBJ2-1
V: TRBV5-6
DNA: TGTGCCAGCAGCTTGGGACTAGCGGGGGGCTCCTACAATGAGCAGTTCTTC
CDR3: CASSLGLAGGSYNEQFF

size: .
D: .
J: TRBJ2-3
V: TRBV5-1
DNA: TGCGCCAGCAGCTCTAGCGCCTTCACAGATACGCAGTATTTT
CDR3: CASSSSAFTDTQYF

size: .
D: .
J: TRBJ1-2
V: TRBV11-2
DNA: TGTGCCAGCAGCAACCTCGGAGTCTTTGGCTACACCTTC
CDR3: CASSNLGVFGYTF

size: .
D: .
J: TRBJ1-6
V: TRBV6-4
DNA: TGTGCCAGCAGTGCAGCGTACTCCTATAATTCACCCCTCCACTTT
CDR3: CASSAAYSYNSPLHF

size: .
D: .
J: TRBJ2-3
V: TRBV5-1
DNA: TGCGCCAGCAGCTTGGGGAGGGCAGGCCACACAGATACGCAGTATTTT
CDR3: CASSLGRAGHTDTQYF